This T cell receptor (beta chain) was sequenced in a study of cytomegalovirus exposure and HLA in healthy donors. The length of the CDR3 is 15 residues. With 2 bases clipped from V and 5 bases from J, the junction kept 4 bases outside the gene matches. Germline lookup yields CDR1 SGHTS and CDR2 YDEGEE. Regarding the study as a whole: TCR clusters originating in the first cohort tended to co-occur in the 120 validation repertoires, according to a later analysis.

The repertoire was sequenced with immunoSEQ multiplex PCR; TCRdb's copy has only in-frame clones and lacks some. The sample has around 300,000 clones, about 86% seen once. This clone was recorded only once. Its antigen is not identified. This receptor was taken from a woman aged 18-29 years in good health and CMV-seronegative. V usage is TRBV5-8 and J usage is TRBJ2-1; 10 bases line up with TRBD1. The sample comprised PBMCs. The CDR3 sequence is CASSFGTGVNNEQFF. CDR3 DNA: TGTGCCAGCAGCTTCGGGACAGGGGTTAACAATGAGCAGTTCTTC.